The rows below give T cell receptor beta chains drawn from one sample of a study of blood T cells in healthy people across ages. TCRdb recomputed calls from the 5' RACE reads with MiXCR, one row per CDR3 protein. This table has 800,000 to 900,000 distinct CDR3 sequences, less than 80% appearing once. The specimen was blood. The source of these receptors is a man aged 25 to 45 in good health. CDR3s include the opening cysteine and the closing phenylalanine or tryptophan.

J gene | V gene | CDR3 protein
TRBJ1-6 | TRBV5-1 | CASGEGPTSNSPLHF
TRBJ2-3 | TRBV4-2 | CASSQELLRDTDTQYF
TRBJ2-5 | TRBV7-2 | CASSLSSQGVRYF
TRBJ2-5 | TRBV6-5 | CASSYSMGIGETQYF
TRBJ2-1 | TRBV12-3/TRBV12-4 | CASGDQGRYEQFF
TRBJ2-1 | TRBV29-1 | CSVDPIGAGVKGEQFF
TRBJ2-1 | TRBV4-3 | CASSQDGSGYNEQFF
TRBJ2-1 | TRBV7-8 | CASTSLADFYNEQFF
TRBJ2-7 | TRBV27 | CASSHHKGAYEQYF
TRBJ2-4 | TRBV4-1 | CASSQGQIRITGNIQYF
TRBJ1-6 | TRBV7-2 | CASSPTSGSPLHF
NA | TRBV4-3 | CASSQDTVSYEQYF
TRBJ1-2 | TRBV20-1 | CSARSLPQEVINGYTF
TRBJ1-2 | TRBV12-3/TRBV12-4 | CASGPGGDFNYGYTF
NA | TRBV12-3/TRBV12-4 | CASSPLGQGKGEQYF
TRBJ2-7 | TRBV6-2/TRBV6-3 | CASIRTGGYEQYF
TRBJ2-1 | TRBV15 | CATRPTSGVDEQFF
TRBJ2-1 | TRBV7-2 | CASSSRGQNRVYNEQFF
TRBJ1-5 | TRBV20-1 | CSARAGGEQPQHF
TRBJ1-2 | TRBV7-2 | CASSFPKDYGYTF
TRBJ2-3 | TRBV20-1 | CSALPGGPSTDTQYF
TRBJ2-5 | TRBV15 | CATSREIAGGPLRETQYF
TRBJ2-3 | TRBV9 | CASSVGDVSTDTQYF
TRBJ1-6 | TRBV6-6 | CASRGTVSSPLHF
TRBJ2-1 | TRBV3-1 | CASSPQFSTEQFF
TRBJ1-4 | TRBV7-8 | CASSLEGVPTNEKLFF
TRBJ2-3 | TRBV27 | CASSLGDREVEDTQYF
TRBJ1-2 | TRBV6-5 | CASSYGGTGPFSGYTF
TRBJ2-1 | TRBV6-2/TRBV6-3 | CASSYAPSSGGSNNEQFF
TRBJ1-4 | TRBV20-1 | CGARGQLMTEKLFF
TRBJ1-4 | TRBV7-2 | CASSFGQAATNEKLFF
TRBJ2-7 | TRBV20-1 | CSALPGTSGEWEQYF
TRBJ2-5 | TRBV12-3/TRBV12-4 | CASSFPFGGVQETRYF
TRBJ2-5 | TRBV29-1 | CSVDRDETQYF
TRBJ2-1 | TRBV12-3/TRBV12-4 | CASSLTPGYNEQFF
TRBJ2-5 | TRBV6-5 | CASSYGLGGETQYF
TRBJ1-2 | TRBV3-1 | CASSQDLTEGYGYTF